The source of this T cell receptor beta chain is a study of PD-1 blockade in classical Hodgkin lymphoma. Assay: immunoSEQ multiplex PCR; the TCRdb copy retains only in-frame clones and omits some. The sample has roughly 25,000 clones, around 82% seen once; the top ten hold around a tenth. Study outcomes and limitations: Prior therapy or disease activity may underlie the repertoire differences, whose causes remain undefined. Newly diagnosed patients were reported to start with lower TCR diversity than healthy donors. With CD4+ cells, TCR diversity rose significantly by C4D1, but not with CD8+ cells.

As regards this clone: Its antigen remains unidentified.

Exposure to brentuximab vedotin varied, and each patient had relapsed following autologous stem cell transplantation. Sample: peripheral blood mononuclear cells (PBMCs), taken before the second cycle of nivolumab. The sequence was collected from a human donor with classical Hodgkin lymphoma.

The CDR3 reads CSASSTDTQYF. The CDR3, as DNA: TGCAGTGCTAGCAGCACAGATACGCAGTATTTT. The rearrangement uses TRBV20-1 and TRBJ2-3; D not certain. Between the trimmed V and J ends, which lost 3 bases and 0 bases, there was a span of 1 base. Germline CDR1 reads DFQATT; CDR2 reads SNEGSKA (reference sequence). The CDR3 is 11 amino acids.